These 18 T cell receptor beta chains share one sample of origin, sequenced in a study of CD8+CD57+ T cells in acquired aplastic anemia. Genomic DNA templated the TCR beta VDJ and CDR3 profiling. TCRdb processed the reads anew with MiXCR; each CDR3 protein has one entry. This sample has hundreds of thousands of distinct CDR3 sequences; about half occur once, and the top ten carry roughly 21%. Only patients with CD8+CD57+ cell expansion on flow cytometry were chosen for sequencing. Source material: sorted CD4+, CD8+, or CD8+CD57+ T cells (not recorded which) from PBMCs. Receptors were obtained from a human donor with aplastic anemia.

The CDR3 DNA is TGTGCCAGCAGTGATCTAGCGGGTTCACCTAGCACAGATACGCAGTATTTT. It encodes CASSDLAGSPSTDTQYF. This rearrangement joins TRBV25-1 to TRBJ2-3; 8 nucleotides match TRBD2. Germline CDR1 MGHDK, CDR2 SYGVNS. The length of the CDR3 is 17 residues. J lost 0 bases, V lost 3 bases, and 8 bases had no gene match.

V gene TRBV29-1 combines with J gene TRBJ2-5, with 8 bases that match TRBD1. The germline V gene has CDR1 SQVTM and CDR2 ANQGSEA. The CDR3 consists of 15 residues. V lost 2 bases and J lost 5; bases outside the gene matches: 10. CDR3 protein: CSVELFGRGLETQYF. The CDR3 region has the DNA TGCAGCGTTGAACTTTTTGGCAGGGGGCTCGAGACCCAGTACTTC.

This clonotype has only one observation. This chain links TRBV2 with TRBJ2-1, with D perhaps matching TRBD1 (8 bases). The CDR3 runs to 14 residues. Deletions cut 6 bases from V and 8 bases from J, with 17 bases between. Looked up from germline, CDR1 is SNHLY and CDR2 is FYNNEI. This CDR3 reads CASRGGTGMDEQFF. CDR3 coding DNA: TGTGCCAGCAGGGGGGGGACAGGTATGGATGAGCAGTTCTTC.

With regard to this clonotype: This may be a read error, as it is one base from a much larger clone. The chain is built from TRBV28 and TRBJ2-5; possibly TRBD1 for D (5 bases). V lost 8 bases, J lost 7 bases, and 23 bases lay in between. CDR3 length: 15 residues. The germline CDR1 and CDR2 sequences are MDHEN and SYDVKM. Here the CDR3 reads CASRPTARMRGTQYF. The CDR3 nucleotides are TGTGCCAGCCGTCCGACAGCGCGGATGAGAGGGACCCAGTACTTC.

In this sample, this clonotype turned up many times. V gene TRBV6-5 combines with J gene TRBJ1-4; TRBD1 matches 8 bases. Trimming at V came to 5 bases and at J to 1 base, leaving 9 bases not matched to a gene. CDR1 is MNHEY, CDR2 SVGAGI, per germline. This CDR3 comprises 17 residues. For the CDR3, the DNA is TGTGCCAGCAGTGCCAATCGTGGACAGGGAACTAATGAAAAACTGTTTTTT. This gives the protein CASSANRGQGTNEKLFF.

This clonotype was observed at least ten times. The V call is TRBV19, the J call TRBJ1-4, with D hard to call. Germline V CDR1 and CDR2: LNHDA, SQIVND (reference sequence). Trimming removed 3 bases at V and 7 bases at J, with 15 bases between. There are 15 residues in the CDR3. CDR3 in amino acids: CASSIGQVSSEKLFF. In DNA, the CDR3 is TGTGCCAGTAGTATTGGGCAAGTCTCCAGTGAAAAACTGTTTTTT.

The V gene is TRBV7-9, the J gene TRBJ2-7; 8 nucleotides agree with TRBD1. V dropped 6 bases and J dropped 6; count of bases not matched to a gene: 13. Germline CDR1 reads SEHNR; CDR2 reads FQNEAQ (reference sequence). This CDR3 has 15 residues. The CDR3 loop is CASSSFGQGTREQYF. The CDR3 DNA follows: TGTGCCAGCAGTTCCTTCGGACAGGGTACACGCGAGCAGTACTTC.

Comments on this clonotype: A much larger clonotype is one base distant, so this may be a read error. The chain has TRBV5-1 and TRBJ1-2; D is unresolved. The CDR3 has 14 residues. In germline, CDR1 is SGHRS, CDR2 YFSETQ. The CDR3 nucleotides read TGCGCCAGCAGAGAAGGAGTGGCTAACTGTGGCTACACCTTC. Its translation is CASREGVANCGYTF.

The chain links TRBV5-6 to TRBJ2-5; 15 bases are a match to TRBD2. V lost 7 bases, J lost 6 bases, and 4 bases stayed unmatched. Germline CDR1 and CDR2: SGHDT and YYEEEE. The CDR3 runs to 14 residues. CDR3 sequence reads: CASGLAGGRKTQYF. The DNA of the CDR3 is TGTGCCAGCGGACTAGCGGGGGGGAGAAAGACCCAGTACTTC.

The V and J genes are TRBV15 and TRBJ1-1; D unresolved. Germline V CDR1 and CDR2: LNHNV, YYDKDF (reference sequence). This CDR3 is 15 amino acids long. The V end was cut by 6 bases, the J end by 1 base, with 15 bases between. In DNA, the CDR3 is TGTGCCACCAGTTTCCACTTATCTTCGAACACTGAAGCTTTCTTT. Amino acids: CATSFHLSSNTEAFF. Based on the CDR3 plus reference TRBV15 and TRBJ1-1, the full variable domain is DAMVIQNPRYQVTQFGKPVTLSCSQTLNHNVMYWYQQKSSQAPKLLFHYYDKDFNNEADTPDNFQSRRPNTSFCFLDIRSPGLGDTAMYLCATSFHLSSNTEAFFGQGTRLTVV.

V and J are TRBV29-1 and TRBJ1-2; 7 nucleotides agree with TRBD1. The CDR3 is made up of 13 amino acids. Germline trimming cut 0 bases from V and 9 bases from J; bases unmatched to any gene: 7. CDR1 and CDR2 (germline): SQVTM, ANQGSEA. The CDR3 DNA sequence: TGCAGCGTTGAAGAAGGGGGCGCGATTAGCTACACCTTC. This sequence encodes CSVEEGGAISYTF.

J is TRBJ1-4 and V is TRBV6-1, with D perhaps TRBD1 (5 bases). The CDR3 consists of 15 residues. CDR1 and CDR2 (germline): MNHNS, SASEGT. Trimming shortened V by 5 bases and J by 3 bases, and 13 bases separated the two germline ends. The CDR3 DNA reads as TGTGCCAGCAGTTCAGGAGCAGGGTCTAATGAAAAACTGTTTTTT. Its translation: CASSSGAGSNEKLFF.

The chain recombines TRBV24-1 with TRBJ2-5; the match to TRBD1 covers 9 bases. Germline CDR1 reads KGHDR; CDR2 reads SFDVKD. The length of the CDR3 is 16 residues. After removal of 5 bases from V and 2 bases from J, the junction contained 8 bases not matched to a gene. The CDR3 here is CATSGRTGVVQETQYF. DNA of the CDR3: TGTGCCACCAGTGGTAGGACAGGGGTCGTTCAAGAGACCCAGTACTTC.

V gene TRBV20-1 combines with J gene TRBJ1-1; D gene unclear. The V end lost 6 bases, the J end lost 0 bases, and 17 bases lay between the germline ends. The germline gives CDR1 DFQATT, CDR2 SNEGSKA (reference sequence). The CDR3 totals 15 residues. CDR3 sequence reads: CSAVRERGLNTEAFF. The CDR3 nucleotides are TGCAGTGCAGTCCGGGAACGGGGTTTGAACACTGAAGCTTTCTTT.

The chain is built from TRBV7-9 and TRBJ2-6; 7 bases agree with TRBD2. The ends lost 6 bases at V and 2 bases at J; junction bases unmatched: 10. This CDR3 has 17 residues. Germline lookup yields CDR1 SEHNR and CDR2 FQNEAQ (reference sequence). CDR3 coding DNA: TGTGCCAGCAGTTTGGGTCCGCGGGGGACTGGGGCCAACGTCCTGACTTTC. It encodes CASSLGPRGTGANVLTF. Full variable domain (rest looked up from reference TRBV7-9 and TRBJ2-6): DTGVSQNPRHKITKRGQNVTFRCDPISEHNRLYWYRQTLGQGPEFLTYFQNEAQLEKSRLLSDRFSAERPKGSFSTLEIQRTEQGDSAMYLCASSLGPRGTGANVLTFGAGSRLTVL.

Ten or more counts support this clonotype. This sequence joins TRBV6-1 and TRBJ2-5; 7 nucleotides line up with TRBD1. The CDR3 has 14 amino acids. Germline lookup yields CDR1 MNHNS and CDR2 SASEGT. Trimming cost V 9 bases and J 1 base; bases outside gene matches: 8. CDR3 protein: CASWDRGPQETQYF. CDR3 nucleotides: TGTGCCAGTTGGGATAGGGGGCCCCAAGAGACCCAGTACTTC.

This clonotype was observed a handful of times. The chain has TRBV7-9 and TRBJ2-5; D ambiguous. Trimming left V 2 bases short and J 1 base short, with 8 bases between. Germline V lookup: CDR1 SEHNR, CDR2 FQNEAQ (reference sequence). The CDR3 covers 14 residues. This CDR3 is CASSLIKGQETQYF. CDR3 nucleotides: TGTGCCAGCAGCTTAATCAAGGGCCAAGAGACCCAGTACTTC. Variable domain in full (rest from reference TRBV7-9 and TRBJ2-5): DTGVSQNPRHKITKRGQNVTFRCDPISEHNRLYWYRQTLGQGPEFLTYFQNEAQLEKSRLLSDRFSAERPKGSFSTLEIQRTEQGDSAMYLCASSLIKGQETQYFGPGTRLLVL.

The chain carries TRBV19 and TRBJ1-2; weak D call: TRBD1 (5 bases). The germline V and J ends were trimmed by 3 bases and 2 bases, with 10 bases remaining between them. The germline gives CDR1 LNHDA, CDR2 SQIVND (reference sequence). The CDR3 totals 14 residues. The CDR3 here is CASSIGGDNYGYTF. The CDR3 nucleotides read TGTGCCAGTAGTATTGGAGGGGACAACTATGGCTACACCTTC.